Each of the 31 T cell receptor beta chains below was sequenced from the same sample in a study of T cells in Graves' hyperthyroidism and ophthalmopathy. RNA transcripts gave rise to amplified TCR beta CDR3 regions. With the HTBI primer set, the TCR CDR3 went through a first round of RT-PCR. TCRdb reprocessed the multiplex PCR reads with MiXCR, giving one entry per CDR3 protein. The sample consists of hundreds of thousands of distinct CDR3 sequences, 45% of them appearing once. Sequences were obtained from peripheral blood or thyroid tissue (not recorded which). All receptors derive from an adult man with Graves' disease, either hyperthyroidism or ophthalmopathy (not recorded which).

V and J are TRBV7-8 and TRBJ2-7; D ambiguous. The CDR3 covers 14 residues. CDR1 is SGHVS and CDR2 is FQNEAQ in the germline V gene. The V and J ends lost 5 bases and 0 bases respectively, with 11 bases between them. CDR3 loop: CASSPRVYSYEQYF. The DNA of the CDR3 is TGTGCCAGCAGCCCTCGGGTTTACTCCTACGAGCAGTACTTC.

V and J are TRBV20-1 and TRBJ1-2; D is ambiguous. The CDR3 sequence is 14 residues long. Trimming stripped 4 bases from V and 2 bases from J, with 14 bases between. The germline CDR1 and CDR2 sequences are DFQATT and SNEGSKA (reference sequence). The CDR3 region is CSANLGITNYGYTF. In DNA, the CDR3 is TGCAGTGCTAACCTTGGGATCACAAACTATGGCTACACCTTC.

This clonotype was seen ten or more times. The rearrangement links TRBV25-1 to TRBJ1-5; 8 bases map to TRBD1. The germline CDR1 and CDR2 sequences are MGHDK and SYGVNS. This CDR3 is 16 amino acids long. V dropped 3 bases and J dropped 2; count of bases not matched to a gene: 6. The CDR3 DNA sequence: TGTGCCAGCAGTGATGCGGACAGGGAAGGCAATCAGCCCCAGCATTTT. Protein product: CASSDADREGNQPQHF.

This clonotype was seen once. The V gene is TRBV12-3 or TRBV12-4, the J gene TRBJ1-5; D may be TRBD1 (5 bases). The V end was cut by 3 bases, the J end by 2 bases, with 14 bases between. This CDR3 has 16 residues. This CDR3 reads CASSFGTVECNQPQHF. The CDR3 bases are TGTGCCAGCAGTTTCGGGACCGTGGAGTGCAATCAGCCCCAGCATTTT.

The J gene is TRBJ2-7, the V gene TRBV7-9; D gene unclear. V was cut by 5 bases and J by 8 bases, with 13 bases left in between. There are 12 residues in the CDR3. From germline, CDR1 is SEHNR and CDR2 FQNEAQ (reference sequence). CDR3 DNA: TGTGCCAGCAGCCTCTCTCGGTTCCAGCAGTACTTC. It translates to CASSLSRFQQYF.

The chain has TRBV11-2 and TRBJ2-7, with D perhaps matching TRBD2 (5 bases). In germline, CDR1 is SGHAT, CDR2 FQNNGV. This CDR3 is 13 amino acids long. V was shortened by 8 bases and J by 2 bases, with 13 bases between the two germline ends. The CDR3 sequence: CASLDRGTYEQYF. DNA for the CDR3: TGTGCCAGCTTAGATCGGGGTACCTACGAGCAGTACTTC.

This sequence joins TRBV15 and TRBJ2-7; TRBD1 agrees at 8 bases. V gave up 3 bases and J gave up 5 bases; unmatched junction bases: 6. Germline CDR1 and CDR2: LNHNV and YYDKDF (reference sequence). The CDR3 contains 14 residues. CDR3 DNA: TGTGCCACCAGCAGCGGGACAGGTTCCCACGAGCAGTACTTC. Its translation is CATSSGTGSHEQYF.

This clonotype was detected a few times. V is TRBV9 and J is TRBJ1-3, with 7 nucleotides matching TRBD1. The CDR3 is 16 residues long. Germline lookup yields CDR1 SGDLS and CDR2 YYNGEE. V was pared by 1 base and J by 2 bases, with 6 bases of the junction left unmatched. This CDR3 reads CASSVSGGTAGNTIYF. The CDR3 DNA sequence: TGTGCCAGCAGCGTATCGGGGGGGACAGCTGGAAACACCATATATTTT.

This chain links TRBV20-1 with TRBJ2-2, with D maybe TRBD2 (6 bases). Germline values: CDR1 DFQATT, CDR2 SNEGSKA (reference sequence). V lost 6 bases, J lost 1 base, and 15 bases lay in between. CDR3 length: 15 amino acids. Here the CDR3 reads CSAGRGRENTGELFF. Written as DNA, the CDR3 is TGCAGTGCCGGGCGAGGGCGGGAGAACACCGGGGAGCTGTTTTTT.

This clonotype has more than one count but fewer than ten. This chain connects TRBV19 to TRBJ1-5; weak D call: TRBD1 (5 bases). The CDR3 runs 17 residues. Trimming stripped 4 bases from V and 1 base from J, with 17 bases between. Germline values: CDR1 LNHDA, CDR2 SQIVND (reference sequence). In DNA form, the CDR3 reads TGTGCCAGTAGTACGACCCCACCGGGACCCAGCAATCAGCCCCAGCATTTT. It is translated as CASSTTPPGPSNQPQHF. Using reference TRBV19 and TRBJ1-5 for the parts outside the CDR3, the full variable domain is DGGITQSPKYLFRKEGQNVTLSCEQNLNHDAMYWYRQDPGQGLRLIYYSQIVNDFQKGDIAEGYSVSREKKESFPLTVTSAQKNPTAFYLCASSTTPPGPSNQPQHFGDGTRLSIL.

This clonotype was picked up many times. The gene calls are TRBV15 and TRBJ2-7; TRBD2 aligns across 7 bases. The germline V gene has CDR1 LNHNV and CDR2 YYDKDF (reference sequence). The V segment lost 0 bases and the J segment 4 bases; nucleotides outside the gene matches: 9. CDR3 length equals 16 residues. The CDR3 region has the DNA TGTGCCACCAGCAGAGAAGGTCTAGCGGAAAGTTACGAGCAGTACTTC. Translation: CATSREGLAESYEQYF.

Of note for this clonotype: This clone may be a read error of a much larger clone one base away. The rearrangement joins TRBV2 to TRBJ1-4; D may be TRBD1 (5 bases). The CDR3 consists of 13 residues. Germline assignment: CDR1 SNHLY and CDR2 FYNNEI. The CDR3 protein is CAGGPRTNEKPFF. The DNA for the CDR3 is TGTGCCGGGGGTCCCCGGACTAATGAAAAACCGTTTTTT.

The J gene is TRBJ1-2, the V gene TRBV6-5; 12 bases are shared with TRBD1. Germline loops: CDR1 MNHEY, CDR2 SVGAGI. The CDR3 is 17 amino acids. J lost 7 bases, V lost 2 bases, and 11 bases had no gene match. CDR3 residues: CASSYARRGQGAAGYTF. CDR3 nucleotides: TGTGCCAGCAGTTACGCCCGACGGGGACAGGGGGCGGCTGGCTACACCTTC.

For this clonotype: A read error may be the cause here, since a much bigger clone is one base away. The V and J genes are TRBV2 and TRBJ1-1; D is unresolved. Per the germline V gene, CDR1 is SNHLY and CDR2 is FYNNEI. The CDR3 length is 11 residues. CDR3 protein: CVSDLNTEAFF. In nucleotides, the CDR3 is TGTGTCAGCGACCTTAACACTGAAGCTTTCTTT.

This clonotype was seen only a few times. The V call is TRBV2, the J call TRBJ1-2; weak D call: TRBD1 (5 bases). Germline V CDR1 and CDR2: SNHLY, FYNNEI. The V and J ends lost 7 bases and 2 bases respectively, with 20 bases between them. The CDR3 has 16 residues. The CDR3 sequence is CASTTGTEVINYGYTF. In DNA form, the CDR3 reads TGTGCCAGCACCACCGGGACCGAGGTGATAAACTATGGCTACACCTTC.

The sample holds many counts of this clonotype. The rearrangement links TRBV12-3 or TRBV12-4 to TRBJ2-5; 7 nucleotides align to TRBD1. Trimming removed 1 base from V and 10 bases from J; junction bases left unmatched: 9. The CDR3 extends over 14 amino acids. CDR3 sequence (DNA): TGTGCCAGCAGTTTAGATGGGACAGCGATTAACCAGTACTTC. Its translation is CASSLDGTAINQYF.

Written as DNA, the CDR3 is TGTGCCAGCAGCGTAGGCCTGGAGGGCCGGGTGAGCGGGGAGCTGTTTTTT. Translated, it gives CASSVGLEGRVSGELFF. The chain carries TRBV9 and TRBJ2-2, with a possible D match to TRBD2 (6 bases). This CDR3 has 17 amino acids. V shed 0 bases and J shed 7 bases, with 19 bases lying between them. CDR1 SGDLS and CDR2 YYNGEE come from the germline V gene.

Notes on this clonotype: A much larger clone sits a single nucleotide away, making a read error possible. As the CDR3 is not closed by the conserved phenylalanine or tryptophan, this likely results from a read error. The V and J genes are TRBV2 and TRBJ1-2; D uncertain. Germline CDR1 SNHLY, CDR2 FYNNEI. The CDR3 loop spans 14 amino acids. V lost 6 bases, J lost 8 bases, and 19 bases lay in between. Here the CDR3 reads CASRVDGTMGGYTI. The CDR3 nucleotides are TGTGCCAGCAGAGTTGATGGCACGATGGGAGGCTACACCATC.

The chain carries TRBV13 and TRBJ2-7, with TRBD1 matching over 7 bases. V dropped 1 base and J dropped 5; count of bases not matched to a gene: 11. CDR1 and CDR2 from the germline V gene are PRHDT and FYEKMQ (reference sequence). This CDR3 comprises 16 residues. The CDR3 spells CASSLDQGQLADEQYF. CDR3 sequence (DNA): TGTGCCAGCAGCTTAGACCAGGGACAGCTGGCGGACGAGCAGTACTTC.

As to this clonotype: A much bigger clone sits one base away, suggesting this may be a read error. The chain carries TRBV9 and TRBJ1-2; the match to TRBD1 covers 7 bases. There are 14 residues in the CDR3. V trimming: 7 bases; J trimming: 5 bases; junction bases outside the gene matches: 11. Germline CDR1 is SGDLS and CDR2 is YYNGEE. CDR3 amino acids: CASGGTVGLYGYTF. The CDR3 DNA follows: TGTGCCAGCGGCGGGACAGTTGGTCTTTATGGCTACACCTTC.

This clonotype was picked up many times. The rearrangement joins TRBV29-1 to TRBJ2-7; a weak D match, TRBD2 (5 bases). The CDR3 spans 11 residues. Trimming cost V 7 bases and J 2 bases, with 9 bases left between them. Germline V CDR1 and CDR2: SQVTM, ANQGSEA. This chain's CDR3 is CSAGRAYEQYF. The DNA for the CDR3 is TGCAGCGCGGGAAGGGCCTACGAGCAGTACTTC.

This clonotype was counted only a few times. V and J are TRBV12-3 or TRBV12-4 and TRBJ1-2; D is uncertain. The CDR3 totals 13 residues. The germline V and J ends were trimmed by 6 bases and 8 bases, with 16 bases remaining between them. This chain's CDR3 is CASRSGRLSGYTF. The CDR3 DNA reads TGTGCCAGCAGATCTGGACGGTTGTCGGGCTACACCTTC.

This sequence joins TRBV29-1 and TRBJ1-2, with 10 bases identical to TRBD1. This CDR3 has 17 amino acids. V shed 8 bases, J shed 4 bases, and the junction held 19 bases outside the gene matches. Germline CDR1 and CDR2: SQVTM and ANQGSEA. This CDR3 reads CSFGSLKGQGYSYGYTF. The CDR3 bases are TGCAGCTTCGGTTCCCTGAAGGGACAGGGGTACAGCTATGGCTACACCTTC.

This clonotype came up a few times. V is TRBV20-1 and J is TRBJ2-7; 10 nucleotides agree with TRBD1. Germline V gene data show CDR1 as DFQATT and CDR2 as SNEGSKA (reference sequence). J gave up 5 bases and V 3 bases, and 1 base lay outside the gene matches. This CDR3 comprises 12 residues. CDR3 DNA sequence: TGCAGTGCTAGGACAGGGGGCCACGAGCAGTACTTC. Its protein is CSARTGGHEQYF.

This clonotype showed up just once. The chain links TRBV29-1 to TRBJ2-6; D is unclear. CDR1 is SQVTM and CDR2 is ANQGSEA in the germline V gene. V was clipped by 3 bases and J by 11 bases, with 11 bases between them. The CDR3 spans 12 residues. The CDR3 loop reads CSVEDGSYVLTF. The CDR3, as DNA: TGCAGCGTTGAGGACGGGTCCTACGTCCTGACTTTC.

This clonotype was seen repeatedly, ten times or more. The rearrangement uses TRBV25-1 and TRBJ1-5, with unresolved D. This CDR3 region has 13 residues. V lost 3 bases, J lost 5 bases, and 8 bases lay in between. Germline CDR1 is MGHDK and CDR2 is SYGVNS. This CDR3 is CASSDRVDQPQHF. In DNA form, the CDR3 reads TGTGCCAGCAGTGATCGGGTGGATCAGCCCCAGCATTTT.

V and J are TRBV6-2 or TRBV6-3 and TRBJ2-5, with a possible D match to TRBD2 (7 bases). With 2 bases removed from V and 7 bases from J, the gap between germline ends came to 32 bases. This CDR3 is built from 20 residues. The germline gives CDR1 MNHEY, CDR2 SVGEGT. This chain's CDR3 is CASSYPQRHPLGRGIGTQYF. CDR3 nucleotide sequence: TGTGCCAGCAGTTACCCCCAACGACACCCTCTAGGGAGGGGGATCGGGACCCAGTACTTC.

The J gene is TRBJ2-6, the V gene TRBV11-1; D possibly corresponds to TRBD2 (6 bases). Between the trimmed V and J ends, which lost 4 bases and 0 bases, there was a span of 13 bases. The CDR3 consists of 17 residues. Looked up from germline, CDR1 is SGHAT and CDR2 is FQDESV (reference sequence). CDR3 loop: CASSSGGLSSGANVLTF. The DNA of the CDR3 is TGTGCCAGCAGCTCCGGGGGACTCAGCTCTGGGGCCAACGTCCTGACTTTC. Combining the CDR3 with reference TRBV11-1 and TRBJ2-6 gives the whole variable domain EAEVAQSPRYKITEKSQAVAFWCDPISGHATLYWYRQILGQGPELLVQFQDESVVDDSQLPKDRFSAERLKGVDSTLKIQPAELGDSAMYLCASSSGGLSSGANVLTFGAGSRLTVL.

The chain recombines TRBV7-9 with TRBJ2-5; 7 positions match TRBD1. The CDR3 loop spans 15 amino acids. Germline V gene sequence: CDR1 SEHNR, CDR2 FQNEAQ (reference sequence). Trimming took 5 bases from V and 1 from J; bases not matched to a gene: 7. DNA of the CDR3: TGTGCCAGCAGCGACCAGGGACAGCCCCAAGAGACCCAGTACTTC. Residues: CASSDQGQPQETQYF. Using reference TRBV7-9 and TRBJ2-5 for the parts outside the CDR3, the full variable domain is DTGVSQNPRHKITKRGQNVTFRCDPISEHNRLYWYRQTLGQGPEFLTYFQNEAQLEKSRLLSDRFSAERPKGSFSTLEIQRTEQGDSAMYLCASSDQGQPQETQYFGPGTRLLVL.

This clonotype was recorded at least ten times. The chain links TRBV2 to TRBJ1-5; tentative D call: TRBD1 (5 bases). The CDR3 length is 13 residues. V was pared by 7 bases and J by 6 bases, with 13 bases between. CDR1 SNHLY and CDR2 FYNNEI come from the germline V gene. The CDR3 loop reads CASTGDVLQPQHF. The DNA of the CDR3 is TGTGCCAGCACGGGGGACGTTCTTCAGCCCCAGCATTTT.

The gene calls are TRBV10-3 and TRBJ2-7; 11 bases fit TRBD2. CDR3 size: 12 residues. Germline V gene sequence: CDR1 ENHRY, CDR2 SYGVKD. The CDR3 loop is CGTKGLAAEQYF. CDR3 bases: TGTGGGACAAAGGGACTAGCGGCCGAGCAGTACTTC.